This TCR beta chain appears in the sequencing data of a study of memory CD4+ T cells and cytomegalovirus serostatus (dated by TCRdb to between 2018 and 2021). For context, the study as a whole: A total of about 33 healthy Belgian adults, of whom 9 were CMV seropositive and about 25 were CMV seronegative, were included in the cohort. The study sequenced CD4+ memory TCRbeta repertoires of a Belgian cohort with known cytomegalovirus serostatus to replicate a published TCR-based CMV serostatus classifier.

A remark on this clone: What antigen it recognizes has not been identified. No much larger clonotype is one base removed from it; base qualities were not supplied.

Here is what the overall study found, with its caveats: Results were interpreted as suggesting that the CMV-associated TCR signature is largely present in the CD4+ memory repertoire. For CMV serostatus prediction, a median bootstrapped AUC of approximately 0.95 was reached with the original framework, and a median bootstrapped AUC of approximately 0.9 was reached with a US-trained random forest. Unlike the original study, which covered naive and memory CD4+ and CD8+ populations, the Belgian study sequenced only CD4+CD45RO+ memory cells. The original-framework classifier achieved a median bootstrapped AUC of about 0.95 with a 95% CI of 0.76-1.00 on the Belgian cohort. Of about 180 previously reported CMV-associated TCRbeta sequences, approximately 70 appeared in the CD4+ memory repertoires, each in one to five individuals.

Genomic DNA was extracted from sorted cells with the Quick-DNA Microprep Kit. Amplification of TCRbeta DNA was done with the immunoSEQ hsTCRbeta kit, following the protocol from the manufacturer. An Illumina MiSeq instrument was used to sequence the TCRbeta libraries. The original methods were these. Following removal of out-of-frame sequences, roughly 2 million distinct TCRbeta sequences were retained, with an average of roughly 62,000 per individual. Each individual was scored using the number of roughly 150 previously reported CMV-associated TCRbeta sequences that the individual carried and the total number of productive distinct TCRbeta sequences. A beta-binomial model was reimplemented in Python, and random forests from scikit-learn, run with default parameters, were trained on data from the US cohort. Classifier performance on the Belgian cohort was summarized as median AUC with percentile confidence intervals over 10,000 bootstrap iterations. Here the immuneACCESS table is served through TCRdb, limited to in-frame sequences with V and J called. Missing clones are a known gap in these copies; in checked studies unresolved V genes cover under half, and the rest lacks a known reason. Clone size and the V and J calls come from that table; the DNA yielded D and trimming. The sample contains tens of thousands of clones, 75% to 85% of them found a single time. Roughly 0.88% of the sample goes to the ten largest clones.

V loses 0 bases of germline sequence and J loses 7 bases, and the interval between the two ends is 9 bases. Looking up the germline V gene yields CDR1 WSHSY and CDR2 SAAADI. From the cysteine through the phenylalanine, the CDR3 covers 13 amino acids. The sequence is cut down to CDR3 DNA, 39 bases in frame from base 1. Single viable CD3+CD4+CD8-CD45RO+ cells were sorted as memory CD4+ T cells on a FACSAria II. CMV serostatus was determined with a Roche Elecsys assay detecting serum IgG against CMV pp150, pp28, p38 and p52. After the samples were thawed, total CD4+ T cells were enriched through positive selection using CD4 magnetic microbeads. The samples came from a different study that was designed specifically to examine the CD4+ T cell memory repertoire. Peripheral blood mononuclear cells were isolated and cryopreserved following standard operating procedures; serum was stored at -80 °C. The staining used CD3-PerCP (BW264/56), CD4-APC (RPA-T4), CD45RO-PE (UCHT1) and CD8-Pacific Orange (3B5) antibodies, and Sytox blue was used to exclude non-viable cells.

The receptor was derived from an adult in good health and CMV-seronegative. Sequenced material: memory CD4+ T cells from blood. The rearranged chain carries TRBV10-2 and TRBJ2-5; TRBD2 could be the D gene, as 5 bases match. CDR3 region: CASSESGRGTQYF. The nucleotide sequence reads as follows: TGCGCCAGCAGTGAGTCAGGCCGGGGGACCCAGTACTTC.